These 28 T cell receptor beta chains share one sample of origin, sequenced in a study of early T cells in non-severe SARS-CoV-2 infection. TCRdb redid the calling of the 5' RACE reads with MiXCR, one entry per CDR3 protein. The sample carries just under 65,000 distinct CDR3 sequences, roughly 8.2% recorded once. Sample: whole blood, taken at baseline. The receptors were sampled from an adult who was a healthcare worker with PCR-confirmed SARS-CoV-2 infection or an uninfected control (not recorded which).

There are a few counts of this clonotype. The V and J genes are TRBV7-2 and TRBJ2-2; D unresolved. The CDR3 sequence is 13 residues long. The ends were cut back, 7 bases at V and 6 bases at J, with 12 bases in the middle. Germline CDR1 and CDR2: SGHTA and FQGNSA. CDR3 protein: CASTLIGAGELFF. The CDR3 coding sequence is TGTGCCAGCACCTTGATAGGAGCCGGGGAGCTGTTTTTT.

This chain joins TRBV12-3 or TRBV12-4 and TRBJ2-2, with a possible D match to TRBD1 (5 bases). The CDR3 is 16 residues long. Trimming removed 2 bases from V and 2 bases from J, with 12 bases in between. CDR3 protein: CASSLRLTVNTGELFF. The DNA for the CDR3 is TGTGCCAGCAGTTTAAGGTTGACAGTTAACACCGGGGAGCTGTTTTTT.

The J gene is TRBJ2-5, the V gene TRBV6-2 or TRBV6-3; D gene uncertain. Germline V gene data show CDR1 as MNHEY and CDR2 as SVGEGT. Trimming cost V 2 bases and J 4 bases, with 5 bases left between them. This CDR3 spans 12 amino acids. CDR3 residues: CASSYRGETQYF. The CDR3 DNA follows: TGTGCCAGCAGTTACCGAGGAGAGACCCAGTACTTC.

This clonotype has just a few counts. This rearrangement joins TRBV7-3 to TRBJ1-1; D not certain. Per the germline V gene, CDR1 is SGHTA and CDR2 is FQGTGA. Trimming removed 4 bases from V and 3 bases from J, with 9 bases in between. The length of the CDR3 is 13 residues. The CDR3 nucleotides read TGTGCCAGCAGCTGGCAAGACTACACTGAAGCTTTCTTT. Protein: CASSWQDYTEAFF.

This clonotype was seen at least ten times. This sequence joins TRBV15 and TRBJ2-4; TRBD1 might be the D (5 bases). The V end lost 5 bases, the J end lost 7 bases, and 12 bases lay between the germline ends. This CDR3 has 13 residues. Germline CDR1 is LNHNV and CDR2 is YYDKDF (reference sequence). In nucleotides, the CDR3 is TGTGCCACCAGCCGAACTTCAGGGAACATTCAGTACTTC. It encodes CATSRTSGNIQYF.

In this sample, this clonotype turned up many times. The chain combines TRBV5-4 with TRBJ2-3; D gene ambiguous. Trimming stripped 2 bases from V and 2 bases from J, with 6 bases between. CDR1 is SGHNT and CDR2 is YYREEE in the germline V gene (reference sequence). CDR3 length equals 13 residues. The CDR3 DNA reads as TGTGCCAGCAGCTTAGGGCTCACAGATACGCAGTATTTT. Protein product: CASSLGLTDTQYF.

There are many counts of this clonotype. The CDR3 DNA reads as TGTGCCAGCAGCCCCATACGAACACTATCGCCTAACTATGGCTACACCTTC. This encodes CASSPIRTLSPNYGYTF. The rearrangement links TRBV11-2 to TRBJ1-2; D is undetermined. V was pared by 5 bases and J by 0 bases, with 19 bases between. The CDR3 extends over 17 amino acids. The germline gives CDR1 SGHAT, CDR2 FQNNGV.

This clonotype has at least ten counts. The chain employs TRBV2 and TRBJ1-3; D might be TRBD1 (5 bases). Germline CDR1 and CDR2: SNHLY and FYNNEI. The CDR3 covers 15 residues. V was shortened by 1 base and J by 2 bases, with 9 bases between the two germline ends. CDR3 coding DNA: TGTGCCAGCAGTGAAGGACAGAAAACTGGAAACACCATATATTTT. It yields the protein CASSEGQKTGNTIYF. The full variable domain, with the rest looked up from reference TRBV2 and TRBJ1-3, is EPEVTQTPSHQVTQMGQEVILRCVPISNHLYFYWYRQILGQKVEFLVSFYNNEISEKSEIFDDQFSVERPDGSNFTLKIRSTKLEDSAMYFCASSEGQKTGNTIYFGEGSWLTVV.

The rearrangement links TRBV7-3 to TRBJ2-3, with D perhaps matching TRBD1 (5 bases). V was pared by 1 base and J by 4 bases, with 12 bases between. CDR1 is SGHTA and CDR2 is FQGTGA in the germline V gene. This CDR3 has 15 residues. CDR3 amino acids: CASSLIGQGPDTQYF. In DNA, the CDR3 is TGTGCCAGCAGCTTAATCGGCCAGGGCCCAGATACGCAGTATTTT.

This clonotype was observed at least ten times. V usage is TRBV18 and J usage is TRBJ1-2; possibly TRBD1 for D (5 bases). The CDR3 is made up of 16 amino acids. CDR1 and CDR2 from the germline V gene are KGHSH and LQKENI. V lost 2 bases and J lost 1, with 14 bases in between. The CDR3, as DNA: TGTGCCAGCTCACCAAGCGACAGCACTTTTAACTATGGCTACACCTTC. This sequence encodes CASSPSDSTFNYGYTF.

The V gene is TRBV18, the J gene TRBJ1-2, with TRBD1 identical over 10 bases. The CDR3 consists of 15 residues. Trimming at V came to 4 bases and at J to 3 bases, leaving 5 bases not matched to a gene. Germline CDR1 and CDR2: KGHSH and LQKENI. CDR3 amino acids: CASSLGQGEYYGYTF. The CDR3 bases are TGTGCCAGCTCACTTGGACAGGGGGAGTACTATGGCTACACCTTC.

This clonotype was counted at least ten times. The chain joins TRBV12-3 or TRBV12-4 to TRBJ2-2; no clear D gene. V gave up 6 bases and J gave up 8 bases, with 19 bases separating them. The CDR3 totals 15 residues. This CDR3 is CASSPLGSNGGELFF. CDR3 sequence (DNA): TGTGCCAGCAGCCCCCTAGGTTCTAACGGGGGGGAGCTGTTTTTT.

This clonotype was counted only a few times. CDR3 sequence reads: CASYPRTGSYEQFF. CDR3 in DNA: TGTGCCAGCTACCCCCGAACAGGGAGCTATGAGCAGTTCTTC. V and J are TRBV6-6 and TRBJ2-1; tentative D call: TRBD1 (6 bases). Germline V gives CDR1 MNHNY, CDR2 SVGAGI (reference sequence). The V gene lost 8 bases and the J gene lost 8 bases, with 19 bases spanning the gap. CDR3 length: 14 residues.

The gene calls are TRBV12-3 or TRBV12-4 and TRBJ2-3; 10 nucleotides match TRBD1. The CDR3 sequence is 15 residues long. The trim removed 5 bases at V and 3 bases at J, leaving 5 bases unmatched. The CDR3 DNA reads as TGTGCCAGCAGTCCCCGGGACAGGGGTACAGATACGCAGTATTTT. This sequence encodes CASSPRDRGTDTQYF.

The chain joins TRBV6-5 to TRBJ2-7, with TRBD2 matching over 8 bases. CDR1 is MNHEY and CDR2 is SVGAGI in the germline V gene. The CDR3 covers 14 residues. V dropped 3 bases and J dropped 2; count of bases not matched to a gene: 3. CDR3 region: CASSYLAGPYEQYF. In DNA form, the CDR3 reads TGTGCCAGCAGTTATTTAGCGGGGCCCTACGAGCAGTACTTC.

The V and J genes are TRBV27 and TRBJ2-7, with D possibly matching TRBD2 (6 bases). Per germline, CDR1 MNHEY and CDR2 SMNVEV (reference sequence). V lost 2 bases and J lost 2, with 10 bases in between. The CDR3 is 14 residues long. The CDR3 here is CASSLDGRPYEQYF. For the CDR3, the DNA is TGTGCCAGCAGTTTAGACGGGAGACCCTACGAGCAGTACTTC.

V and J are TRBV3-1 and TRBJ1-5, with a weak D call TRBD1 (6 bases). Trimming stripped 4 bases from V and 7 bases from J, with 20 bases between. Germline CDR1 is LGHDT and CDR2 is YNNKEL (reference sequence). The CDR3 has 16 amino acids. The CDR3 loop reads CASSPGSPGARQPQHF. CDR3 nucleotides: TGTGCCAGCAGCCCAGGGTCCCCGGGGGCCCGACAGCCCCAGCATTTT.

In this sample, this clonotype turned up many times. CDR3 sequence reads: CASSFISTGGSGNEQFF. The CDR3 DNA follows: TGTGCCAGCAGTTTTATCTCAACAGGGGGGAGCGGGAATGAGCAGTTCTTC. The gene calls are TRBV12-3 or TRBV12-4 and TRBJ2-1; TRBD1 matches 8 bases. The V and J ends lost 3 bases and 7 bases, in that order; junction bases with no gene match: 14. CDR3 length: 17 amino acids.

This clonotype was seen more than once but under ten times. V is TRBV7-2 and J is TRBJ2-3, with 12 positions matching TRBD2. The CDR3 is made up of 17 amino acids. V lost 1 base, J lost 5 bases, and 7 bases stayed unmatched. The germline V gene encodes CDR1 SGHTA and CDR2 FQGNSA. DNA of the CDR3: TGTGCCAGCAGCTTAGGACGGACTAGCGGGGTTCAAGATACGCAGTATTTT. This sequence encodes CASSLGRTSGVQDTQYF.

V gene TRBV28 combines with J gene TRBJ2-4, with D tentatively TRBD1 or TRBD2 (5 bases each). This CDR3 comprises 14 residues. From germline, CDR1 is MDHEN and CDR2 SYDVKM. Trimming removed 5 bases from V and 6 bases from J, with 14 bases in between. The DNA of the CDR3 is TGTGCCAGCAGTACCGGGACGGCAGTAAACATTCAGTACTTC. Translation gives CASSTGTAVNIQYF.

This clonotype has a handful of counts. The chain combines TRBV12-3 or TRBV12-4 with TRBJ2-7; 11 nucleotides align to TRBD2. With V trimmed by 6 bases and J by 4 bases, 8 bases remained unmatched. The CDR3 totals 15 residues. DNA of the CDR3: TGTGCCAGCAGACTTACTAGCGGGAGAAAGTACGAGCAGTACTTC. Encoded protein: CASRLTSGRKYEQYF.

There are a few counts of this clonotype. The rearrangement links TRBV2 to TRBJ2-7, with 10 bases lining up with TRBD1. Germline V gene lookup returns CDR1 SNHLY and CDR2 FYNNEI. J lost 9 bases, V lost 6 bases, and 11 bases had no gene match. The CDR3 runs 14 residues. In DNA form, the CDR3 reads TGTGCCAGCAGGACTCCCGGACAGGGGGTGAGGCAGTACTTC. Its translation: CASRTPGQGVRQYF.

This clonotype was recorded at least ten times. The CDR3 sequence is CASSPIMPEQFF. The CDR3 coding sequence is TGTGCCAGCTCACCAATCATGCCTGAGCAGTTCTTC. The chain uses TRBV18 and TRBJ2-1, with unresolved D. The CDR3 covers 12 residues. Germline CDR1 KGHSH, CDR2 LQKENI. Trimming took 2 bases from V and 9 from J, leaving 8 bases between them.

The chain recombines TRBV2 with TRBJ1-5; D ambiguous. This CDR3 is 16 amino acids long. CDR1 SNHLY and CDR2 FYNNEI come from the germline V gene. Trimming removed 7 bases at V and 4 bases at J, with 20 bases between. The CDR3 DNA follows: TGTGCCAGCAAATGGGATCGGCAGTCGGGAAATCAGCCCCAGCATTTT. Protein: CASKWDRQSGNQPQHF.

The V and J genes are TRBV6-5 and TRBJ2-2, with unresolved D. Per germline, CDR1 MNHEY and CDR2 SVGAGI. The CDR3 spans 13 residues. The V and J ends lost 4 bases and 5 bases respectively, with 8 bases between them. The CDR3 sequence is CASSSDWTGELFF. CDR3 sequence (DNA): TGTGCCAGCAGTTCCGACTGGACCGGGGAGCTGTTTTTT.

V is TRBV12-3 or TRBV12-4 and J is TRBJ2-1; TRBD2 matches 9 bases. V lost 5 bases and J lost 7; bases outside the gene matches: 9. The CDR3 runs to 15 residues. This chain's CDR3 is CASSLYAGGVNEQFF. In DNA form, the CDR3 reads TGTGCCAGCAGTCTGTACGCGGGAGGGGTAAATGAGCAGTTCTTC.

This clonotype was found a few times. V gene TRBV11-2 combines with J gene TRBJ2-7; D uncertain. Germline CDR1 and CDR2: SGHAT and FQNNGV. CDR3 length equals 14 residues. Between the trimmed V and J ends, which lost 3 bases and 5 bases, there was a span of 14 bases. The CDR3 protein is CASSLIRRLNEQYF. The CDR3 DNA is TGTGCCAGCAGCTTGATCCGGCGGTTAAACGAGCAGTACTTC.

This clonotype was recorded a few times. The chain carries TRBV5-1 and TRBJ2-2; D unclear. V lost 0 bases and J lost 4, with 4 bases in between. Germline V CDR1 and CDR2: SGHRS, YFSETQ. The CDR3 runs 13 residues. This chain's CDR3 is CASSLDVTGELFF. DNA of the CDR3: TGCGCCAGCAGCTTGGACGTCACCGGGGAGCTGTTTTTT.